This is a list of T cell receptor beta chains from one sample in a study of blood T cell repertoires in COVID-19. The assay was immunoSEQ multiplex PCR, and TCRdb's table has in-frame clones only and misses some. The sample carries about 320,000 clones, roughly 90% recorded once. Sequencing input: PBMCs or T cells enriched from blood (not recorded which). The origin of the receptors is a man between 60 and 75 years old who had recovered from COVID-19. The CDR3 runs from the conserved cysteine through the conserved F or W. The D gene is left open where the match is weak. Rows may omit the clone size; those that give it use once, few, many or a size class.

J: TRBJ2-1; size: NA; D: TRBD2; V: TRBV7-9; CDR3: CASSLVAGVLNEQFF; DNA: TGTGCCAGCAGCTTAGTCGCGGGGGTACTCAATGAGCAGTTCTTC
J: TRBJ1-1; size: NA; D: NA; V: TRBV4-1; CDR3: CASSRLLGATEAFF; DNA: TGCGCCAGCAGCCGCCTGTTGGGGGCCACTGAAGCTTTCTTT
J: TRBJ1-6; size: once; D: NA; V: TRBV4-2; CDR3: CASSQDRSRVYNSPLHF; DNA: TGTGCCAGCAGCCAAGATAGATCCAGGGTTTATAATTCACCCCTCCACTTT
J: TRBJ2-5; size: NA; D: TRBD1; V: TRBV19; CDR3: CASSTTGQGAETQYF; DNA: TGTGCCAGTAGTACTACGGGACAGGGGGCCGAGACCCAGTACTTC
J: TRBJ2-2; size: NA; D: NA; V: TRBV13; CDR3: CASSPDRTGELFF; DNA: TGTGCCAGCAGCCCCGACAGAACCGGGGAGCTGTTTTTT
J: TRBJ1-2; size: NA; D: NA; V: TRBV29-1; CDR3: CTARLATVDPGGYTF; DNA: TGCACCGCCCGGTTGGCCACAGTAGACCCTGGTGGCTACACCTTC
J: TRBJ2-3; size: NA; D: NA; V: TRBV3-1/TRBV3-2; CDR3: CASSQVYTGGTDTQYF; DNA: TGTGCCAGCAGCCAAGTTTACACGGGGGGCACCGATACGCAGTATTTT
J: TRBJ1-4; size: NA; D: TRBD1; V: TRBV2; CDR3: CASRRTGMGEKLFF; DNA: TGTGCCAGCAGGAGGACAGGGATGGGGGAAAAACTGTTTTTT
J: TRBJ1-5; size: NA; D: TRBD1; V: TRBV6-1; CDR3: CASSAGTGNSNQPQHF; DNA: TGTGCCAGCAGTGCCGGGACAGGAAATAGCAATCAGCCCCAGCATTTT
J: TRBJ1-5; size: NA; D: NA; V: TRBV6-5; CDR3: CASSPSRGNQPQHF; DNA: TGTGCCAGCAGTCCCTCGAGGGGCAATCAGCCCCAGCATTTT
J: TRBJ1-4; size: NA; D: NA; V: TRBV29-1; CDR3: CSVRGRGRGEKLFF; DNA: TGCAGCGTGAGAGGCAGAGGGAGGGGGGAAAAACTGTTTTTT
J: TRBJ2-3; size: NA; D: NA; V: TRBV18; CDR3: CASSPLAASTDTQYF; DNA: TGTGCCAGCTCACCACTAGCGGCTAGCACAGATACGCAGTATTTT
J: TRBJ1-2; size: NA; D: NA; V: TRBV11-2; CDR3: CASSLAVTFPNYGYTF; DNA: TGTGCCAGCAGCTTAGCCGTCACATTCCCTAACTATGGCTACACCTTC
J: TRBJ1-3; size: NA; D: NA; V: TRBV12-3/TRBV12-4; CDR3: CAGQASGNTIYF; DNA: TGTGCCGGCCAGGCCTCTGGAAACACCATATATTTT
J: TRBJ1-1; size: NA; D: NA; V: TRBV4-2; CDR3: CASSLRGRSTEAFF; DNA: TGTGCCAGCAGCCTCAGGGGAAGAAGTACTGAAGCTTTCTTT
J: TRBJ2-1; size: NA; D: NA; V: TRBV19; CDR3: CASSLADSSYNEQFF; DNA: TGTGCCAGTAGTCTAGCGGACAGCTCCTACAATGAGCAGTTCTTC
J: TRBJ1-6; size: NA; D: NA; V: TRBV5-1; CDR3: CASSLAGGYNSPLHF; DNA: TGCGCCAGCAGCTTGGCGGGGGGATATAATTCACCCCTCCACTTT
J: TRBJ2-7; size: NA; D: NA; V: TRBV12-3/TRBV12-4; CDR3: CASSLSTSNEQYF; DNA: TGTGCCAGCAGTTTAAGCACTTCGAACGAGCAGTACTTC
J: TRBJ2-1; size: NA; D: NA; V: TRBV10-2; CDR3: CASSEPVGSYNEQFF; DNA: TGCGCCAGCAGTGAGCCGGTCGGCTCCTACAATGAGCAGTTCTTC
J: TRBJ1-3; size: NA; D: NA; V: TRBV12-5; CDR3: CASGRVSSGNTIYF; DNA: TGTGCTAGTGGCCGGGTAAGCTCTGGAAACACCATATATTTT
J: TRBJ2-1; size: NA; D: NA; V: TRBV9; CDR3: CASSVSFNEQFF; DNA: TGTGCCAGCAGCGTTTCCTTCAATGAGCAGTTCTTC
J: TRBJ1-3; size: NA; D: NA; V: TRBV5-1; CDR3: CASSWTPNSGNTIYF; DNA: TGCGCCAGCAGCTGGACTCCGAACTCTGGAAACACCATATATTTT
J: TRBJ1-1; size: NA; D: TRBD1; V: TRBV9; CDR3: CASSGGQGAVNTEAFF; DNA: TGTGCCAGCAGCGGTGGACAGGGAGCGGTTAACACTGAAGCTTTCTTT
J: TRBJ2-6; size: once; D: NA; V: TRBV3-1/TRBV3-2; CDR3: CASSPQGTLSGANVLTF; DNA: TGTGCCAGCAGCCCCCAGGGAACCCTCTCTGGGGCCAACGTCCTGACTTTC
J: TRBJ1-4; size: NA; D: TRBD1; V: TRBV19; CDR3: CASSNGQVNEKLFF; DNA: TGTGCCAGTAGTAACGGACAGGTTAATGAAAAACTGTTTTTT
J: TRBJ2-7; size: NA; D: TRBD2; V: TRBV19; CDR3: CASKTSGRAYEQYF; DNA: TGTGCCAGTAAGACTAGCGGGAGGGCCTACGAGCAGTACTTC
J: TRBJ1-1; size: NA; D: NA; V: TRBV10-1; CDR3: CASSRQMNTEAFF; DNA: TGCGCCAGCAGCAGACAGATGAACACTGAAGCTTTCTTT
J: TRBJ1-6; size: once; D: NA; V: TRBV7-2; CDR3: CASSSQGLNNSPLHF; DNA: TGTGCCAGCAGCTCACAGGGTCTGAATAATTCACCCCTCCACTTT
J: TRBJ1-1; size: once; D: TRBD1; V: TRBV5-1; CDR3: CASSLSGQITEAFF; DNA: TGCGCCAGCAGCCTATCGGGACAGATCACTGAAGCTTTCTTT
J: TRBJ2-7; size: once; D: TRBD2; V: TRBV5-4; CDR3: CASSLAGGRAGQQYF; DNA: TGTGCCAGCAGCTTGGCCGGCGGGAGGGCCGGGCAGCAGTACTTC
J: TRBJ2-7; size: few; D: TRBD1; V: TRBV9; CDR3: CASSTTGGESKGEQYF; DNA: TGTGCCAGCAGCACAACAGGGGGCGAATCGAAAGGCGAGCAGTACTTC
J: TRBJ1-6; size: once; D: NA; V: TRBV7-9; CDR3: CASSYIDSSPLHF; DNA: TGTGCCAGCAGCTATATCGACAGTTCACCCCTCCACTTT
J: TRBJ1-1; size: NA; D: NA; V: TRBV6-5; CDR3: CASSYSPGNTEAFF; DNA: TGTGCCAGCAGTTACTCACCAGGGAACACTGAAGCTTTCTTT
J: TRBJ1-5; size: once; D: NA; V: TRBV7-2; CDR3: CASSPGTLGNQPQHF; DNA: TGTGCCAGCAGCCCAGGGACACTTGGCAATCAGCCCCAGCATTTT
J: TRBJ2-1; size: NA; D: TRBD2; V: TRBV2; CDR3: CASSEETSGEQFF; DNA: TGTGCCAGCAGTGAAGAAACTAGCGGGGAGCAGTTCTTC
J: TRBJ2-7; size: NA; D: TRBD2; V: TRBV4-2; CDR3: CASSQVSSGVYEQYF; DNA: TGTGCCAGCAGCCAAGTGAGTAGCGGGGTCTACGAGCAGTACTTC
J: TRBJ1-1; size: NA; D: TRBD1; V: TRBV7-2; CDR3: CASSPGTDFGAFF; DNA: TGTGCCAGCAGCCCCGGGACAGATTTTGGAGCTTTCTTT
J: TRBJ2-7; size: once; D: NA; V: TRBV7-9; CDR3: CASSLVGEAYEQYF; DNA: TGTGCCAGCAGCTTAGTTGGGGAGGCCTACGAGCAGTACTTC
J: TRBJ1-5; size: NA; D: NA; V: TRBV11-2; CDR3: CASSLEGRDQPQHF; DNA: TGTGCCAGCAGCTTAGAGGGGCGGGACCAGCCCCAGCATTTT
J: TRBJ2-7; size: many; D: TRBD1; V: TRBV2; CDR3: CASSGQGYEQYF; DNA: TGTGCCAGCAGTGGACAGGGCTACGAGCAGTACTTC
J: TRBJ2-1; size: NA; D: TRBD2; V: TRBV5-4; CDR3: CASSFSGGSYNEQFF; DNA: TGTGCCAGCAGCTTTAGCGGGGGCTCCTACAATGAGCAGTTCTTC
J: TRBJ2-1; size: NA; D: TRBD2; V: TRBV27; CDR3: CAETSGGPNEQFF; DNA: TGTGCCGAGACTAGCGGGGGCCCCAATGAGCAGTTCTTC
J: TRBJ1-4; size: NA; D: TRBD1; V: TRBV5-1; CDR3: CASSFRTGLEKLFF; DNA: TGCGCCAGCAGCTTCAGGACAGGGCTTGAAAAACTGTTTTTT
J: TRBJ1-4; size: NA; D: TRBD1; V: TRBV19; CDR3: CASSWTGGEKLFF; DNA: TGTGCCAGTAGCTGGACAGGGGGGGAAAAACTGTTTTTT
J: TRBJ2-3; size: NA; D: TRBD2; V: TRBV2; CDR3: CASSERLAGPVDTQYF; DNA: TGTGCCAGCAGTGAACGCCTAGCGGGGCCCGTCGATACGCAGTATTTT
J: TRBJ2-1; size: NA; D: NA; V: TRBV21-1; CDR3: CASSKTSGCPEPYNEQFF; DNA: TGTGCCAGCAGCAAAACCTCAGGGTGTCCCGAGCCCTACAATGAGCAGTTCTTC
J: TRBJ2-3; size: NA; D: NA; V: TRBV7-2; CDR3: CASSLGGGGRYTQYF; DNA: TGTGCCAGCAGCTTAGGTGGGGGGGGCCGGTATACGCAGTATTTT
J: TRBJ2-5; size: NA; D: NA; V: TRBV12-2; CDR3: CASPLRPPGGSTRETQYF; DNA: TGTGCAAGTCCCTTGAGACCGCCTGGCGGGAGTACGAGAGAGACCCAGTACTTC
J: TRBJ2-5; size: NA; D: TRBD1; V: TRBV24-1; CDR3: CATSDWDRTQETQYF; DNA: TGTGCCACCAGTGATTGGGACAGGACACAAGAGACCCAGTACTTC
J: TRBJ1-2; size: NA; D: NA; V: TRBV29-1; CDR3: CSVVEGPGNYGYTF; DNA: TGCAGCGTCGTGGAGGGCCCGGGTAACTATGGCTACACCTTC
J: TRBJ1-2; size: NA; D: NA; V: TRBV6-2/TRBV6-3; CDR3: CASSLDQGSIKGYTF; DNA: TGTGCCAGCAGTCTCGACCAGGGAAGCATTAAGGGCTACACCTTC
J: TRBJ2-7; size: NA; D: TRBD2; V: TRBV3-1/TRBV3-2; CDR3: CASSQGGTRGEQYF; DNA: TGTGCCAGCAGCCAAGGGGGGACTAGAGGCGAGCAGTACTTC
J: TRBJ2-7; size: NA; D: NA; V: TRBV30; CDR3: CASEYRRTGAYEQYF; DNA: TGTGCTTCGGAGTATCGCCGGACGGGGGCCTACGAGCAGTACTTC
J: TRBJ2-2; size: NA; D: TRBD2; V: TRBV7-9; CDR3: CASSPGLANTGELFF; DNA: TGTGCCAGCAGCCCCGGACTAGCGAACACCGGGGAGCTGTTTTTT
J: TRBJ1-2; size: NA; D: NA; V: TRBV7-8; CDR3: CASSEFALRAEKGGYTF; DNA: TGTGCCAGCAGCGAATTCGCCCTCAGGGCCGAGAAGGGGGGCTACACCTTC